Listed below are T cell receptor beta chains from one sample, sequenced in a study of cytomegalovirus exposure and HLA in healthy donors. Profiling relied on immunoSEQ multiplex PCR, and the TCRdb table lists in-frame clones only, not all of them. The sample yields 200,000 to 250,000 clones, about 93% seen once. The specimen sequenced was PBMCs. Receptors were obtained from a young woman in good health and CMV-seronegative. The CDR3 runs from the conserved cysteine through the conserved F or W. Fields, in order: J gene, V gene, clone size, CDR3 protein. Clone size is given for some rows only: seen once, a few or many times, or a class if the clone is expanded.

>TRBJ1-1|TRBV14|NA
CASSQVAGPFSSIDTEAFF
>TRBJ1-1|TRBV7-2|once
CASSLARLGANTEAFF
>TRBJ1-1|TRBV10-3|NA
CAISVDVSGPSKNTEAFF
>TRBJ1-2|TRBV11-3|NA
CASSGDGNYGYTF
>TRBJ1-1|TRBV7-9|NA
CASSLGTGTEAFF
>TRBJ2-5|TRBV4-1|NA
CASSQDALASYGGETQYF
>TRBJ2-3|TRBV9|NA
CASSVIEPTGGYTDTQYF
>TRBJ2-1|TRBV11-1|once
CASSLRLAGTDEQFF
>TRBJ2-3|TRBV4-1|NA
CASSSIAGTSTDTQYF
>TRBJ2-7|TRBV14|NA
CASSQEGQGVYEQYF
>TRBJ1-5|TRBV5-6|few
CASSETGRNQPQHF
>TRBJ2-2|TRBV6-5|once
CASSYSRQNTGELFF
>TRBJ1-1|TRBV27|NA
CASSLFGDTEAFF
>TRBJ1-1|TRBV18|NA
CASSPTGLNTEAFF
>TRBJ1-1|TRBV13|NA
CASSPHGNTEAFF
>TRBJ2-1|TRBV9|NA
CASSLPKASSYNEQFF
>TRBJ2-1|TRBV28|NA
CASSLMAGGTGATNEQFF
>TRBJ2-2|TRBV9|NA
CASSTRLLTNTGELFF
>TRBJ1-2|TRBV19|NA
CASSGRTGEAFGYTF
>TRBJ2-1|TRBV5-4|NA
CASSPLGGNEQFF
>TRBJ1-5|TRBV28|once
CASILSVGNQPQHF
>TRBJ2-1|TRBV10-3|NA
CAIRGTTGKFNEQFF
>TRBJ1-1|TRBV6-5|NA
CASSLVENTEAFF
>TRBJ2-7|TRBV19|NA
CASSGLAYEQYF
>TRBJ2-1|TRBV9|NA
CASSVGQGSYNEQFF
>TRBJ2-1|TRBV28|few
CASRHYNEQFF
>TRBJ2-7|TRBV2|once
CASTLQGTTYEQYF
>TRBJ1-1|TRBV5-1|NA
CASSSTVSNTEAFF
>TRBJ2-1|TRBV5-1|NA
CASSFDLAGATYNEQFF
>TRBJ2-1|TRBV5-1|NA
CASKVSSTYNEQFF
>TRBJ2-7|TRBV9|NA
CASSVSPLAPHEQYF
>TRBJ2-1|TRBV28|NA
CASRAGTYNEQFF
>TRBJ1-2|TRBV25-1|NA
CASSDRRVSGYTF
>TRBJ2-2|TRBV6-1|NA
CASGPRTGPTGELFF
>TRBJ2-3|TRBV10-3|NA
CAISELGHRDLDTDTQYF
>TRBJ2-1|TRBV5-4|NA
CASSRLAATYNEQFF
>TRBJ2-1|TRBV30|NA
CAWTGGWEQFF
>TRBJ2-7|TRBV5-1|NA
CASSAGAGQGAGEQYF
>TRBJ1-5|TRBV6-6|NA
CASSYGQSNQPQHF
>TRBJ1-2|TRBV18|NA
CASSRSQVNYGYTF
>TRBJ1-6|TRBV5-1|NA
CASSRESNSPLHF
>TRBJ1-4|TRBV19|NA
CASSGGTLVEKLFF
>TRBJ2-7|TRBV6-5|NA
CASSLLVAPYEQYF
>TRBJ1-4|TRBV29-1|NA
CSVRDRGEKLFF
>TRBJ1-5|TRBV9|NA
CASSPDREQPQHF
>TRBJ2-1|TRBV6-5|NA
CASSHLREQFF
>TRBJ1-2|TRBV4-1|NA
CASSQRRGGNYGYTF
>TRBJ2-5|TRBV7-2|few
CASSRQETQYF
>TRBJ2-7|TRBV30|NA
CAWRRGSGGPYEQYF
>TRBJ1-2|TRBV7-9|NA
CASSLLDSNYGYTF
>TRBJ2-7|TRBV5-1|NA
CASSFRPGQGTYEQYF
>TRBJ2-1|TRBV19|once
CASKTSGRASTEQFF
>TRBJ2-7|TRBV28|NA
CASRPTDGTYEQYF